This TCR beta chain was sequenced for a study of blood T cell repertoires in COVID-19. Original methodology: For nucleated cells, counts were estimated from reference gene primer amplification. Repertoires were generated with immunoSEQ multiplex PCR, while TCRdb's copy carries only in-frame clones and drops some. That table is the source of V, J and clone size, and D and trimming were worked out from the DNA. This table holds hundreds of thousands of clones, approximately 89% found once. The CDR3 consists of 16 residues. The germline CDR1 and CDR2 sequences are SGHDT and YYEEEE. Trimming removed 0 bases from V and 7 bases from J; junction bases left unmatched: 6.

The sequence was obtained from a woman aged 25 to 39 who had recovered from COVID-19. V gene TRBV5-6 combines with J gene TRBJ2-1; 11 nucleotides match TRBD1. Sequencing input: peripheral blood. CDR3 nucleotides: TGTGCCAGCAGCTTGGTGGGACAGGGGGTTTTGAATGAGCAGTTCTTC. As protein: CASSLVGQGVLNEQFF.